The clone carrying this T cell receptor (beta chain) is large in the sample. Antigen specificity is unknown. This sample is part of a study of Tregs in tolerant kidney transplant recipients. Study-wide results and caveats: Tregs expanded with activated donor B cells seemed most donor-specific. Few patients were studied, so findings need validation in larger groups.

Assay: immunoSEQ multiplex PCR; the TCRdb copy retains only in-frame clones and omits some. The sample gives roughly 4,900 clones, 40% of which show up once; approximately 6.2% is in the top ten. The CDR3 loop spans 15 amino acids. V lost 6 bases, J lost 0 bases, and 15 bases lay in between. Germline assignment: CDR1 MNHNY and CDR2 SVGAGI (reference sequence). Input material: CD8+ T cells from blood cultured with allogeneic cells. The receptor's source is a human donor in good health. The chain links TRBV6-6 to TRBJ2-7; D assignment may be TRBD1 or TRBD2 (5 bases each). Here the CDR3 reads CASSQAGTYSYEQYF. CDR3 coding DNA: TGTGCCAGCAGCCAAGCCGGGACGTACTCCTACGAGCAGTACTTC.